These T cell receptor beta chains were read from a single sample in a study of graft-versus-host responses after intestinal transplantation. Generated by immunoSEQ multiplex PCR, the TCRdb table keeps only in-frame clones and is missing some. Of 35,000 to 55,000 clones detected, roughly 93% appear once; the ten largest clones hold over 4.5%. The starting material was PBMCs, obtained about 790 days after a first intestinal transplant, on the day of a second. These receptors all stem from a human patient who received an intestinal transplant, so some T cells may come from the graft donor. CDR3s include the opening cysteine and the closing phenylalanine or tryptophan. A D gene is named only where the DNA matches it firmly. Clone size is shown for a subset of rows, as once, few, many or a class of expanded clone.

j_call	d_call	cdr3_length	clone_size	v_call	cdr3_aa	cdr3_nt
TRBJ2-1	TRBD2	13	.	TRBV6-5	CASSPTSLAGGVF	TGTGCCAGCAGTCCTACTTCACTAGCGGGAGGGGTCTTC
TRBJ2-7	.	12	.	TRBV5-4	CASSLRQNEQYF	TGTGCCAGCAGCTTGAGACAAAACGAGCAGTACTTC
TRBJ2-1	TRBD2	13	.	TRBV13	CASSYGAGVEQFF	TGTGCCAGCAGCTATGGGGCGGGAGTAGAGCAGTTCTTC
TRBJ2-5	TRBD1	15	.	TRBV7-6	CASSQGTGGPETQYF	TGTGCCAGCAGCCAAGGGACAGGAGGGCCAGAGACCCAGTACTTC
TRBJ2-1	TRBD2	17	.	TRBV30	CAWRGPSGTSYSGEQFF	TGTGCCTGGAGGGGACCCTCCGGGACTAGCTATTCCGGTGAGCAGTTCTTC
TRBJ1-3	TRBD1	15	.	TRBV6-5	CASSYSGQPGNTIYF	TGTGCCAGCAGTTACTCGGGACAGCCCGGAAACACCATATATTTT
TRBJ1-3	.	15	.	TRBV28	CASSPNPVSGNTIYF	TGTGCCAGCAGCCCGAACCCAGTCTCTGGAAACACCATATATTTT
TRBJ2-5	.	13	.	TRBV28	CASSRPPQETQYF	TGTGCCAGCAGTCGACCGCCCCAAGAGACCCAGTACTTC
TRBJ2-2	.	15	.	TRBV5-1	CASSTLGRLTGELFF	TGCGCCAGCAGCACCTTGGGGAGGTTGACCGGGGAGCTGTTTTTT
TRBJ1-6	.	18	.	TRBV19	CASRSRLGASSYNSPLHF	TGTGCCAGTAGGTCGCGTTTGGGGGCTAGCTCCTATAATTCACCCCTCCACTTT
TRBJ1-2	.	13	.	TRBV6-5	CASSYSTVYGYTF	TGTGCCAGCAGTTACTCTACAGTGTATGGCTACACCTTC
TRBJ2-7	TRBD2	15	.	TRBV9	CASSPGLAGAREQYF	TGTGCCAGCAGCCCCGGACTCGCGGGAGCCCGCGAGCAGTACTTC
TRBJ2-5	.	12	.	TRBV5-1	CASSLVGETQYF	TGCGCCAGCAGCTTGGTAGGGGAGACCCAGTACTTC
TRBJ2-7	TRBD2	15	once	TRBV5-6	CASSSTSGHTYEQYF	TGTGCCAGCAGCTCCACTAGCGGACACACCTACGAGCAGTACTTC
TRBJ2-1	.	15	.	TRBV11-3	CASSLGTDSYNEQFF	TGTGCCAGCAGCTTAGGGACGGACTCCTACAATGAGCAGTTCTTC
TRBJ2-5	.	13	once	TRBV19	CASSIEGVETQYF	TGTGCCAGTAGTATTGAGGGGGTGGAGACCCAGTACTTC
TRBJ2-3	.	16	once	TRBV6-1	CASSEPPGTYTDTQYF	TGTGCCAGCAGTGAACCCCCAGGGACCTACACAGATACGCAGTATTTT
TRBJ1-1	TRBD1	15	few	TRBV6-9	CASSEATGGATEAFF	TGTGCCAGCAGTGAAGCGACAGGGGGCGCCACTGAAGCTTTCTTT
TRBJ2-5	TRBD2	17	.	TRBV6-1	CASSGWLAGGTQETQYF	TGTGCCAGCAGTGGGTGGCTAGCGGGAGGCACTCAAGAGACCCAGTACTTC
TRBJ2-3	.	15	.	TRBV6-4	CASSGSPDATDTQYF	TGTGCCAGCAGCGGGTCCCCGGATGCCACAGATACGCAGTATTTT
TRBJ2-3	TRBD2	15	.	TRBV4-2	CASSTGTSETDTQYF	TGTGCCAGCAGCACCGGGACTAGCGAAACAGATACGCAGTATTTT
TRBJ2-7	.	13	once	TRBV6-1	CASSEGLRGEQYF	TGTGCCAGCAGTGAAGGTTTAAGGGGCGAGCAGTACTTC
TRBJ2-7	.	12	.	TRBV7-9	CASSGAPSEQYF	TGTGCCAGCTCGGGAGCCCCCAGCGAGCAGTACTTC
TRBJ1-1	.	13	.	TRBV7-3	CASSTGMNTEAFF	TGTGCCAGCAGCACTGGGATGAACACTGAAGCTTTCTTT
TRBJ2-5	TRBD1	16	.	TRBV28	CASSLWGTGGDETQYF	TGTGCCAGCAGTTTATGGGGGACAGGGGGCGACGAGACCCAGTACTTC
TRBJ1-1	.	16	.	TRBV1	CTSSQDVGTENTEAFF	TGCACCAGCAGCCAAGATGTCGGGACGGAGAACACTGAAGCTTTCTTT
TRBJ2-5	.	13	once	TRBV4-1	CASSQSQIETQYF	TGCGCCAGCAGCCAATCCCAGATTGAGACCCAGTACTTC
TRBJ2-7	.	15	.	TRBV9	CASSVEGDSSYEQYF	TGTGCCAGCAGCGTAGAAGGCGATAGCTCCTACGAGCAGTACTTC
TRBJ2-1	.	13	.	TRBV6-5	CASSYGLAHEQFF	TGTGCCAGCAGTTACGGGCTAGCCCATGAGCAGTTCTTC
TRBJ2-2	TRBD2	18	.	TRBV9	CASSPTGRAGGITGELFF	TGTGCCAGCAGCCCCACCGGGCGGGCGGGAGGGATCACCGGGGAGCTGTTTTTT
TRBJ2-2	TRBD1	16	.	TRBV18	CASSPTGTVNTGELFF	TGTGCCAGCTCACCAACCGGGACAGTAAACACCGGGGAGCTGTTTTTT
TRBJ2-7	TRBD1	13	.	TRBV19	CATGTGGIYEQYF	TGTGCCACCGGGACAGGCGGAATCTACGAGCAGTACTTC
TRBJ2-5	.	19	.	TRBV5-1	CASSLAKFLAGRGQETQYF	TGCGCCAGCAGCTTGGCTAAATTTTTGGCAGGTAGAGGGCAAGAGACCCAGTACTTC
TRBJ1-1	.	12	.	TRBV30	CAWSRGSTEAFF	TGTGCCTGGAGCAGGGGATCCACTGAAGCTTTCTTT
TRBJ2-7	.	12	.	TRBV5-4	CASSFNYNEQYF	TGTGCCAGCAGCTTTAACTACAACGAGCAGTACTTC
TRBJ1-1	TRBD1	13	.	TRBV6-5	CASRPDRGTEAFF	TGTGCCAGCAGACCGGACAGGGGGACTGAAGCTTTCTTT
TRBJ1-1	.	15	.	TRBV5-3	CAARGTLKRDTEAFF	TGTGCCGCCCGGGGGACTTTAAAACGGGACACTGAAGCTTTCTTT
TRBJ1-1	TRBD1	14	.	TRBV5-1	CASGISGGETEAFF	TGCGCCAGCGGAATCTCAGGGGGAGAGACTGAAGCTTTCTTT
TRBJ1-4	.	14	.	TRBV6-1	CASSEGEANEKLFF	TGTGCCAGCAGTGAGGGGGAGGCTAATGAAAAACTGTTTTTT
TRBJ2-7	TRBD2	15	.	TRBV7-9	CASSPRGETQYEQYF	TGTGCCAGCAGCCCGCGGGGGGAGACCCAATACGAGCAGTACTTC
TRBJ2-7	TRBD1	14	.	TRBV7-3	CASSPEGQGYEQYF	TGTGCCAGCAGCCCAGAGGGACAGGGGTACGAGCAGTACTTC
TRBJ2-7	.	11	.	TRBV5-8	CASRGVYEQYF	TGTGCCAGCAGGGGGGTCTACGAGCAGTACTTC
TRBJ2-7	.	15	.	TRBV6-5	CASSSRTASIYEQYF	TGTGCCAGCAGCTCCCGGACTGCTTCGATATACGAGCAGTACTTC
TRBJ2-5	.	14	.	TRBV5-4	CASSRDLAERTQYF	TGTGCCAGCAGTCGAGACCTTGCGGAGCGGACCCAGTACTTC
TRBJ2-2	TRBD2	16	.	TRBV9	CASSGRLADVTGELFF	TGTGCCAGCAGCGGCCGACTAGCGGATGTCACCGGGGAGCTGTTTTTT
TRBJ1-3	TRBD1	17	.	TRBV2	CASSEPRQGWVGNTIYF	TGTGCCAGCAGTGAACCCAGACAGGGGTGGGTTGGAAACACCATATATTTT
TRBJ2-7	.	13	.	TRBV10-2	CASSDDRPREQYF	TGCGCCAGCAGTGATGACAGGCCCCGCGAGCAGTACTTC